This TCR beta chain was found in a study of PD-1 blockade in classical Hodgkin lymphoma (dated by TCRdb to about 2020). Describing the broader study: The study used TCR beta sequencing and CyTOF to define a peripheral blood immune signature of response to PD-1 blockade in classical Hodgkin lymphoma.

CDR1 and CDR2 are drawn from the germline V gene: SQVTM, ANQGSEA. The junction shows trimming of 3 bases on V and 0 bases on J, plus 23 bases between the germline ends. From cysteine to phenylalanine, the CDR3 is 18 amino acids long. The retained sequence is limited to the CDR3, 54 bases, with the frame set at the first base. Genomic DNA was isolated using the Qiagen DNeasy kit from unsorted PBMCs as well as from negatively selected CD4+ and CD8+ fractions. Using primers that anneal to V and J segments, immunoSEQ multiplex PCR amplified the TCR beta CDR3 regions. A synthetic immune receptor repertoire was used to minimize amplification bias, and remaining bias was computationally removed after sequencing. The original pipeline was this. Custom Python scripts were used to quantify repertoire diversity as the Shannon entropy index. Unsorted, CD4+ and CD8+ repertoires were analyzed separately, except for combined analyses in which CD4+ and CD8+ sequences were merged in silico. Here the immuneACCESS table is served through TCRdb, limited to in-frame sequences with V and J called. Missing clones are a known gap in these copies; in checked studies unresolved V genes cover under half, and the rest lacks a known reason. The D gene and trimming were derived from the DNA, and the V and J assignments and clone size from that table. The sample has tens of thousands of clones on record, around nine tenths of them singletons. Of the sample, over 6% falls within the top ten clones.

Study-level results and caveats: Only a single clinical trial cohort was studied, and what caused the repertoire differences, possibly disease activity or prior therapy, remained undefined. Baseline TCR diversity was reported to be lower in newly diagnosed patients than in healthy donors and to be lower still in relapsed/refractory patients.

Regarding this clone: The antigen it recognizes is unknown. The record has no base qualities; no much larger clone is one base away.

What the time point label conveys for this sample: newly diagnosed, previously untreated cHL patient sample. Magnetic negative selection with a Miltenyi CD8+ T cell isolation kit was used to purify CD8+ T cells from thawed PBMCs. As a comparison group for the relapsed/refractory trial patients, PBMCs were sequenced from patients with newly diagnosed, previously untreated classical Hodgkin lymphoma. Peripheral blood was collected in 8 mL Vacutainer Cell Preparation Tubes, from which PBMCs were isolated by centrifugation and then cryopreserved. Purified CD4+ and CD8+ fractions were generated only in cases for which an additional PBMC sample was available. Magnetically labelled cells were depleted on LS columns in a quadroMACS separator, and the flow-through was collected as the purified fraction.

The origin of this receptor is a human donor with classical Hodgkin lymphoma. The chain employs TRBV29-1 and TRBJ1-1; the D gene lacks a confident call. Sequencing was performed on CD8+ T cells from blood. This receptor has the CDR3 CSVEGSGGWSGVNTEAFF. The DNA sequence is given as TGCAGCGTTGAGGGCAGCGGAGGGTGGAGTGGGGTGAACACTGAAGCTTTCTTT.